This is a list of T cell receptor beta chains from one sample in a study of blood T cell repertoires in COVID-19. Assay used: immunoSEQ multiplex PCR; TCRdb lists only in-frame clones, some missing. Among some 50,000 clones listed, around four fifths were seen once. Source material: peripheral blood. All receptors come from a man aged 50 or older with acute or convalescent COVID-19. CDR3s include the opening cysteine and the closing phenylalanine or tryptophan. A D gene is named only where the DNA matches it firmly. Size values are once, few and many counts, or a class for expanded clones, and some rows have none.

D gene	V gene	J gene	clone size	CDR3 protein	CDR3 DNA
-	TRBV4-1	TRBJ2-7	-	CASSHQRQGYEQYF	TGCGCCAGCAGCCACCAAAGACAAGGCTACGAGCAGTACTTC
-	TRBV19	TRBJ2-5	-	CASSMAGAGETQYF	TGTGCCAGTAGTATGGCGGGGGCAGGAGAGACCCAGTACTTC
-	TRBV7-3	TRBJ1-1	-	CASSLLGGDTEAFF	TGTGCCAGCAGCCTATTAGGGGGGGATACTGAAGCTTTCTTT
-	TRBV30	TRBJ1-1	-	CAWIRGAIEAFF	TGTGCCTGGATCAGGGGCGCAATAGAAGCTTTCTTT
TRBD1	TRBV29-1	TRBJ2-7	-	CSVGDSREQYF	TGCAGCGTGGGGGACAGTCGCGAGCAGTACTTC
TRBD2	TRBV19	TRBJ2-3	-	CASSGGTSGTPSTDTQYF	TGTGCCAGTAGTGGAGGGACTAGCGGGACTCCTAGCACAGATACGCAGTATTTT
-	TRBV12-2	TRBJ2-7	-	CASRLSTGNPYEQYF	TGTGCAAGTCGCTTATCCACAGGGAATCCCTACGAGCAGTACTTC
-	TRBV7-9	TRBJ1-1	-	CASSRNWGDEAFF	TGTGCCAGCAGCCGAAATTGGGGGGATGAAGCTTTCTTT
TRBD1	TRBV2	TRBJ1-3	-	CASSGNRGLGGNTIYF	TGTGCCAGCAGTGGGAACAGGGGGCTTGGTGGAAACACCATATATTTT
TRBD2	TRBV13	TRBJ2-7	-	CASSFLPRLAGSAGEQYF	TGTGCCAGCAGCTTCTTGCCGCGGCTAGCGGGGTCGGCTGGCGAGCAGTACTTC
TRBD1	TRBV6-5	TRBJ2-7	-	CASSPRQGPYEQYF	TGTGCCAGCAGTCCTCGACAGGGACCCTACGAGCAGTACTTC
TRBD1	TRBV7-9	TRBJ2-1	-	CASSSVRGSNHNEQFF	TGTGCCAGCAGCTCCGTCAGGGGGTCGAACCACAATGAGCAGTTCTTC
TRBD1	TRBV5-1	TRBJ1-4	-	CASSLAGTGATNEKLFF	TGCGCCAGCAGCTTGGCCGGGACAGGGGCCACTAATGAAAAACTGTTTTTT
-	TRBV29-1	TRBJ2-5	-	CSVSDREETQYF	TGCAGCGTTTCGGACAGAGAAGAGACCCAGTACTTC
TRBD2	TRBV9	TRBJ2-1	-	CASSGLRARRGLAHNEQFF	TGTGCCAGCAGCGGCCTCAGGGCTCGGCGGGGACTAGCCCACAATGAGCAGTTCTTC
-	TRBV7-9	TRBJ2-7	once	CASSPDNSYEQYF	TGTGCCAGCAGCCCTGACAACTCCTACGAGCAGTACTTC
TRBD2	TRBV2	TRBJ2-7	-	CASSVQREAHEQYF	TGTGCCAGCAGTGTCCAGCGGGAGGCCCACGAGCAGTACTTC
-	TRBV5-1	TRBJ2-7	few	CASSLARSLTYEQYF	TGCGCCAGCAGCTTGGCTCGTTCTCTTACCTACGAGCAGTACTTC
TRBD2	TRBV2	TRBJ2-7	-	CASSVGGGREQYF	TGTGCCAGCAGTGTCGGGGGCGGGAGGGAGCAGTACTTC
-	TRBV2	TRBJ1-2	-	CASSEQGSNYGYTF	TGTGCCAGCAGTGAACAGGGGTCAAACTATGGCTACACCTTC
-	TRBV6-6	TRBJ1-1	-	CASSGGTNTEAFF	TGTGCCAGCAGCGGGGGAACGAACACTGAAGCTTTCTTT
-	TRBV12-3/TRBV12-4	TRBJ1-1	-	CASSIEVPEAFF	TGTGCCAGCAGTATCGAGGTGCCTGAAGCTTTCTTT
-	TRBV7-8	TRBJ2-7	-	CASRPRLVGAGEQYF	TGTGCCAGCAGACCCCGCTTGGTGGGGGCAGGGGAGCAGTACTTC
TRBD2	TRBV5-1	TRBJ2-2	-	CASSLFAGANTGELFF	TGCGCCAGCAGCTTGTTCGCGGGGGCGAACACCGGGGAGCTGTTTTTT
TRBD2	TRBV6-5	TRBJ2-1	few	CASGGDISYNEQFF	TGTGCTTCGGGAGGAGACATTTCCTACAATGAGCAGTTCTTC
TRBD1	TRBV5-1	TRBJ1-3	-	CASSLGTGGSLTSGNTIYF	TGCGCCAGCAGCTTGGGGACAGGGGGATCGCTCACCTCTGGAAACACCATATATTTT
-	TRBV12-3/TRBV12-4	TRBJ1-1	-	CASSLAEGTEAFF	TGTGCCAGCAGTTTAGCGGAGGGCACTGAAGCTTTCTTT
TRBD1	TRBV6-5	TRBJ1-6	-	CASRIRGTGNSPLHF	TGTGCCAGCAGAATCAGGGGGACCGGGAATTCACCCCTCCACTTT
TRBD2	TRBV15	TRBJ2-3	-	CATRGLATDTQYF	TGTGCCACCAGGGGACTAGCAACAGATACGCAGTATTTT
TRBD2	TRBV9	TRBJ2-2	-	CASSFGLVGTGELFF	TGTGCCAGCAGCTTCGGACTAGTTGGGACCGGGGAGCTGTTTTTT
TRBD2	TRBV9	TRBJ2-5	-	CASSVGSGGETQYF	TGTGCCAGCAGCGTAGGATCGGGGGGGGAGACCCAGTACTTC
-	TRBV7-9	TRBJ1-6	-	CASSSGGGLSSPLHF	TGTGCCAGCAGCTCCGGGGGGGGTTTAAGCTCACCCCTCCACTTT
-	TRBV5-1	TRBJ1-4	-	CASSFRGVNEKLFF	TGCGCCAGCAGCTTCCGTGGAGTAAATGAAAAACTGTTTTTT
TRBD1	TRBV10-3	TRBJ1-6	-	CAISDVGTGGSPLHF	TGTGCCATCAGTGATGTAGGGACAGGGGGTTCACCCCTCCACTTT
-	TRBV19	TRBJ2-7	-	CASSISAGNPYEQYF	TGTGCCAGTAGTATATCGGCAGGGAACCCCTACGAGCAGTACTTC